A single sample is the source of the 15 T cell receptor beta chains below, sequenced in a study of shared clonotypes between healthy human individuals. This table comes from immunoSEQ multiplex PCR, and its TCRdb copy is limited to in-frame clones, with some not included. The sample has 850,000 to 1,100,000 clones, around 77% seen once. The sample consisted of memory CD4+ T cells from PBMCs. Subset noted: CD45RA-negative fraction. These receptors all stem from a man aged 18 to 29 in good health. Some clones in this sample may be carry-over from other donors' samples.

In nucleotides, the CDR3 is TGCGCCAGCAGCCTCACGACAGGGGACCGTGAAGCTTTCTTT. Translation: CASSLTTGDREAFF. The genes are TRBV4-3 and TRBJ1-1, with TRBD1 matching over 8 bases. This CDR3 contains 14 residues. CDR1 LGHNA and CDR2 YSLEER come from the germline V gene. The J segment lost 7 bases and the V segment lost 4 bases, leaving 8 bases of the junction unmatched.

This clone was seen only once. The J gene is TRBJ2-5, the V gene TRBV20-1; no clear D gene. Germline V gives CDR1 DFQATT, CDR2 SNEGSKA (reference sequence). The V gene lost 0 bases and the J gene lost 6 bases, with 2 bases spanning the gap. This CDR3 region has 10 residues. Here the CDR3 DNA reads TGCAGTGCTAGAGAAAAGACCCAGTACTTC. Amino acids: CSAREKTQYF.

The chain has TRBV7-8 and TRBJ2-6; TRBD2 agrees at 9 bases. V lost 2 bases to trimming and J lost 2 bases; unmatched junction nucleotides: 13. The CDR3 has 20 amino acids. Germline-derived CDR1 and CDR2 are SGHVS and FQNEAQ. CDR3 amino acids: CASSLSWGLAGTTGANVLTF. DNA for the CDR3: TGTGCCAGCAGCTTAAGTTGGGGGCTAGCGGGAACCACTGGGGCCAACGTCCTGACTTTC.

The chain joins TRBV2 to TRBJ2-5; D possibly matches TRBD1 or TRBD2 (5 bases each). This CDR3 region has 13 residues. Looked up from germline, CDR1 is SNHLY and CDR2 is FYNNEI. Trimming pared 7 bases from V and 1 base from J, leaving 10 bases between. The DNA of the CDR3 is TGTGCCAGCAAGAGGGGTCTCCAAGAGACCCAGTACTTC. Protein sequence: CASKRGLQETQYF.

The genes are TRBV7-2 and TRBJ1-2; 7 bases match TRBD1. Per the germline V gene, CDR1 is SGHTA and CDR2 is FQGNSA. After removal of 4 bases from V and 4 bases from J, the junction contained 15 bases not matched to a gene. The CDR3 runs to 17 residues. CDR3 in amino acids: CASSSAVDREVGYGYTF. The CDR3 DNA is TGTGCCAGCAGCTCCGCTGTCGACAGGGAAGTTGGCTATGGCTACACCTTC.

The chain links TRBV19 to TRBJ2-7; TRBD1 agrees at 8 bases. Germline assignment: CDR1 LNHDA and CDR2 SQIVND (reference sequence). With V trimmed by 5 bases and J by 2 bases, 11 bases remained unmatched. The CDR3 is 16 amino acids. The CDR3: CASSFARGTGAYEQYF. The CDR3 DNA is TGTGCCAGTAGTTTCGCCCGCGGGACAGGTGCCTACGAGCAGTACTTC. The full variable domain, in which reference TRBV19 and TRBJ2-7 provide the parts outside the CDR3, is DGGITQSPKYLFRKEGQNVTLSCEQNLNHDAMYWYRQDPGQGLRLIYYSQIVNDFQKGDIAEGYSVSREKKESFPLTVTSAQKNPTAFYLCASSFARGTGAYEQYFGPGTRLTVT.

V and J are TRBV6-1 and TRBJ2-1, with 7 bases lining up with TRBD2. This CDR3 contains 14 residues. V gave up 6 bases and J gave up 3 bases; unmatched junction bases: 5. Germline loops: CDR1 MNHNS, CDR2 SASEGT. CDR3 sequence: CASSAAGVYNEQFF. The CDR3 coding sequence is TGTGCCAGCAGCGCGGCGGGGGTCTACAATGAGCAGTTCTTC.

The rearrangement joins TRBV6-1 to TRBJ2-1; 11 nucleotides match TRBD2. Germline V CDR1 and CDR2: MNHNS, SASEGT. V dropped 1 base and J dropped 4; count of bases not matched to a gene: 6. This CDR3 spans 17 amino acids. The CDR3 DNA is TGTGCCAGCAGTGAAGAACCTAGCGGGAGGTGGTACAATGAGCAGTTCTTC. It specifies CASSEEPSGRWYNEQFF.

The V gene is TRBV19, the J gene TRBJ1-1; a possible D gene is TRBD1 (5 bases). CDR3 length: 16 residues. Trimming shortened V by 7 bases and J by 1 base, and 19 bases separated the two germline ends. Per the germline V gene, CDR1 is LNHDA and CDR2 is SQIVND (reference sequence). The CDR3 here is CASNPPGGLRNTEAFF. CDR3 sequence (DNA): TGTGCCAGTAACCCCCCGGGGGGACTCCGGAACACTGAAGCTTTCTTT.

The V call is TRBV6-5, the J call TRBJ2-4; 10 positions match TRBD2. The CDR3 spans 16 residues. CDR1 and CDR2 (germline): MNHEY, SVGAGI. Trimming removed 0 bases from V and 7 bases from J; junction bases left unmatched: 6. This CDR3 is CASSYSPSGGYNIQYF. In DNA, the CDR3 is TGTGCCAGCAGTTACTCGCCTAGCGGGGGATATAACATTCAGTACTTC.

A note on this clone: With a much larger clone just one base away, this may be a read error. Distinct nucleotide sequences in the sample also encode this CDR3. The V and J genes are TRBV5-4 and TRBJ2-2; the match to TRBD1 covers 7 bases. The CDR3 totals 14 residues. Germline-derived CDR1 and CDR2 are SGHNT and YYREEE (reference sequence). After removal of 4 bases from V and 1 base from J, the junction contained 1 base not matched to a gene. CDR3: CASSRQGNTGELFF. The CDR3 region has the DNA TGTGCCAGCAGCCGACAGGGGAACACCGGGGAGCTGTTTTTT. The full variable domain, its missing parts supplied by reference TRBV5-4 and TRBJ2-2, is ETGVTQSPTHLIKTRGQQVTLRCSSQSGHNTVSWYQQALGQGPQFIFQYYREEENGRGNFPPRFSGLQFPNYSSELNVNALELDDSALYLCASSRQGNTGELFFGEGSRLTVL.

The chain is built from TRBV5-4 and TRBJ2-7, with D uncertain. Germline CDR1 reads SGHNT; CDR2 reads YYREEE (reference sequence). The CDR3 totals 14 residues. Trimming removed 0 bases from V and 0 bases from J, with 7 bases in between. The CDR3 here is CASSLGGNSYEQYF. For the CDR3, the DNA is TGTGCCAGCAGCTTGGGCGGCAACTCCTACGAGCAGTACTTC.

The CDR3 nucleotides are TGTGCCAGCAGCCTATTGGGGGGAGTGGGCGAGCAGTACTTC. Protein: CASSLLGGVGEQYF. This chain links TRBV7-2 with TRBJ2-7; the D gene is possibly TRBD2 (6 bases). The CDR3 has 14 residues. Trimming took off 5 bases at V and 6 bases at J, with 17 bases between the two ends. Germline CDR1 is SGHTA and CDR2 is FQGNSA. The whole variable domain, remainder taken from reference TRBV7-2 and TRBJ2-7, is GAGVSQSPSNKVTEKGKDVELRCDPISGHTALYWYRQSLGQGLEFLIYFQGNSAPDKSGLPSDRFSAERTGGSVSTLTIQRTQQEDSAVYLCASSLLGGVGEQYFGPGTRLTVT.

About this clone: Other DNA sequences within the sample encode an identical CDR3. This chain links TRBV7-2 with TRBJ2-5, with 7 bases that match TRBD1. Germline trimming cut 4 bases from V and 7 bases from J; bases unmatched to any gene: 6. The CDR3 is 13 residues long. The germline gives CDR1 SGHTA, CDR2 FQGNSA. The CDR3 DNA is TGTGCCAGCAGCTCTGACAGGGAAGGGACCCAGTACTTC. It translates to CASSSDREGTQYF.

The rearrangement links TRBV19 to TRBJ2-1, with TRBD2 matching 13 bases. The V gene end was trimmed by 11 bases and the J gene end by 8 bases; junction bases not matched to a gene: 6. This CDR3 contains 13 residues. The V gene's germline CDR1 is LNHDA and CDR2 SQIVND (reference sequence). CDR3 region: CASGLAGRDEQFF. In DNA form, the CDR3 reads TGTGCCTCGGGACTAGCGGGACGGGATGAGCAGTTCTTC.